This T cell receptor beta chain emerged from a study of blood T cell repertoires in COVID-19. About the study: Donors in the United States, Italy and Spain gave samples during acute or convalescent COVID-19. T cells, B-cell-depleted T cells, or PBMCs supplied cDNA or gDNA.

After removal of 3 bases from V and 2 bases from J, the junction contained 2 bases not matched to a gene. The CDR3 is 15 amino acids. Per germline, CDR1 LNHDA and CDR2 SQIVND (reference sequence). Per the original methods: By means of reference gene primer amplification, nucleated cell counts were estimated. TCRdb's table, derived via immunoSEQ multiplex PCR, lists solely in-frame clones and lacks some. The DNA was the basis for D and trimming; V, J and clone size are from that table. The repertoire has roughly 68,000 clones, just over 85% of them found once; the top ten carry 4.7%. This chain connects TRBV19 to TRBJ2-1; 9 nucleotides line up with TRBD1. This receptor was identified in a human donor in a cohort sampled during active COVID-19. The material sequenced was peripheral blood. In DNA, the CDR3 is TGTGCCAGTAGTATGGGACAGGGACCCTACAATGAGCAGTTCTTC. It encodes CASSMGQGPYNEQFF.